The entry below gives a single T cell receptor beta chain sequence along with its context. In the PCR, 60 Vbeta and 13 Jbeta primers were used. Clones were read by immunoSEQ multiplex PCR, and TCRdb kept only the in-frame ones, dropping some. The repertoire holds approximately 150,000 clones, with approximately 80% as singletons. The CDR3 totals 16 residues. Germline lookup yields CDR1 SNHLY and CDR2 FYNNEI. Trimming at V came to 7 bases and at J to 10 bases, leaving 15 bases not matched to a gene. The sample comes from a study of cytomegalovirus exposure and HLA in healthy donors. V is TRBV2 and J is TRBJ2-1; the match to TRBD2 covers 11 bases. Sequencing was carried out using PBMCs. This TCR was sampled from a woman aged 50 to 65 in good health and CMV-seronegative. In nucleotides, the CDR3 is TGTGCCAGCACCGAAGGGAGGCTAGCGGGGGGCCGAGAGCAGTTCTTC. It translates to CASTEGRLAGGREQFF.